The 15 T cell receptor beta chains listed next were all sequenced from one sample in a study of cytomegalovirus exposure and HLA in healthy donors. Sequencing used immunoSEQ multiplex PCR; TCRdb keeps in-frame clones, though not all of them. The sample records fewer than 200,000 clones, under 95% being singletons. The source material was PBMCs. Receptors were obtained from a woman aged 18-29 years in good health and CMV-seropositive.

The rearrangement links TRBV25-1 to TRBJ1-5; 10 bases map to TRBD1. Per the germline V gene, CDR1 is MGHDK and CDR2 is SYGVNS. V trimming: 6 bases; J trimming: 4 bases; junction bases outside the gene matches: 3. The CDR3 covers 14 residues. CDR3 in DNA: TGTGCCAGCAGAGGACAGGGGGGAAATCAGCCCCAGCATTTT. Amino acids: CASRGQGGNQPQHF. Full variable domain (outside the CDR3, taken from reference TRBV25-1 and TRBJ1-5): EADIYQTPRYLVIGTGKKITLECSQTMGHDKMYWYQQDPGMELHLIHYSYGVNSTEKGDLSSESTVSRIRTEHFPLTLESARPSHTSQYLCASRGQGGNQPQHFGDGTRLSIL.

CDR3 bases: TGTGCCAGCAGCCCTCGGATAGCGGGAGCAGGCGGGGAGCTGTTTTTT. As protein: CASSPRIAGAGGELFF. The chain links TRBV7-3 to TRBJ2-2, with 9 positions matching TRBD2. V shed 5 bases, J shed 7 bases, and the junction held 11 bases outside the gene matches. The CDR3 consists of 16 residues. CDR1 SGHTA and CDR2 FQGTGA come from the germline V gene.

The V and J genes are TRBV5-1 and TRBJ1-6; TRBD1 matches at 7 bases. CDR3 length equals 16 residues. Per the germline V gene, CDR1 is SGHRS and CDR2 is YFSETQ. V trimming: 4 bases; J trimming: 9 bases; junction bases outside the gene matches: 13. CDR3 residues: CASSRETGLRSSPLHF. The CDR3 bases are TGCGCCAGCAGCCGAGAGACAGGGCTTAGAAGTTCACCCCTCCACTTT.

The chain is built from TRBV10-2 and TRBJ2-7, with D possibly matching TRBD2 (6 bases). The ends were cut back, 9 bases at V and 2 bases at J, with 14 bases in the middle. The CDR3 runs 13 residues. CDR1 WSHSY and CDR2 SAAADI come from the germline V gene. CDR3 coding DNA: TGCGCCAGTTCCTATTGGAGGGCCTACGAGCAGTACTTC. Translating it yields CASSYWRAYEQYF.

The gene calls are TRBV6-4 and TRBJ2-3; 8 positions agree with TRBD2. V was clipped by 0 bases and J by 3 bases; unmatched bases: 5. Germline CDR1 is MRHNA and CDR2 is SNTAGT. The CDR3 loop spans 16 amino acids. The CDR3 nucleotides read TGTGCCAGCAGTGACTCTCGCGGGGGGCCGACAGATACGCAGTATTTT. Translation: CASSDSRGGPTDTQYF.

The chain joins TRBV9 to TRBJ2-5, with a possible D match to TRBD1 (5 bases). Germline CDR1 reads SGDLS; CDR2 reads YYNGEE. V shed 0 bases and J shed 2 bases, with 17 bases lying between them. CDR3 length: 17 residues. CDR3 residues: CASSVDGIVTEQETQYF. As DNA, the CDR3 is TGTGCCAGCAGCGTAGACGGTATAGTGACAGAGCAAGAGACCCAGTACTTC. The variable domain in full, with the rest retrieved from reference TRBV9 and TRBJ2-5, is DSGVTQTPKHLITATGQRVTLRCSPRSGDLSVYWYQQSLDQGLQFLIQYYNGEERAKGNILERFSAQQFPDLHSELNLSSLELGDSALYFCASSVDGIVTEQETQYFGPGTRLLVL.

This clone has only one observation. The CDR3 is CASSPGLSGEQYF. DNA for the CDR3: TGCGCCAGCAGCCCAGGACTTTCCGGCGAGCAGTACTTC. The rearrangement uses TRBV5-1 and TRBJ2-7; tentatively, D is TRBD2 (5 bases). With 4 bases removed from V and 6 bases from J, the gap between germline ends came to 14 bases. Germline V CDR1 and CDR2: SGHRS, YFSETQ. The CDR3 spans 13 residues.

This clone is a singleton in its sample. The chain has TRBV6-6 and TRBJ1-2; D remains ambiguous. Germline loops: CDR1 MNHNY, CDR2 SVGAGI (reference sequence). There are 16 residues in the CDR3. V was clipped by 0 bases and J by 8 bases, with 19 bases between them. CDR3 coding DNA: TGTGCCAGCAGTTACTCCCCCGACATCCAAACCCTGGGCTACACCTTC. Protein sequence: CASSYSPDIQTLGYTF.

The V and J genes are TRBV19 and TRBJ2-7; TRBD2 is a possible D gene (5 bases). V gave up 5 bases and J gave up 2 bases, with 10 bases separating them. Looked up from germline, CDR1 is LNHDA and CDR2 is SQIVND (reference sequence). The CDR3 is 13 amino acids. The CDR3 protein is CASSWGETYEQYF. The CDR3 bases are TGTGCCAGTAGTTGGGGAGAGACCTACGAGCAGTACTTC.

Written as DNA, the CDR3 is TGTGCCAGCAGTGACTGGACAGGATCCAATCAGCCCCAGCATTTT. It is translated as CASSDWTGSNQPQHF. J is TRBJ1-5 and V is TRBV6-1, with TRBD1 matching 7 bases. The CDR3 runs to 15 residues. Trimming took 3 bases from V and 3 from J; bases not matched to a gene: 5. The V gene's germline CDR1 is MNHNS and CDR2 SASEGT.

The CDR3 loop reads CASSQVNRANTGELFF. The CDR3 DNA sequence: TGCGCCAGCAGCCAAGTAAACAGGGCGAACACCGGGGAGCTGTTTTTT. The chain couples TRBV4-3 to TRBJ2-2, with D tentatively TRBD1 (6 bases). Per the germline V gene, CDR1 is LGHNA and CDR2 is YSLEER. CDR3 length: 16 residues. Trimming left V 1 base short and J 0 bases short, with 9 bases between.

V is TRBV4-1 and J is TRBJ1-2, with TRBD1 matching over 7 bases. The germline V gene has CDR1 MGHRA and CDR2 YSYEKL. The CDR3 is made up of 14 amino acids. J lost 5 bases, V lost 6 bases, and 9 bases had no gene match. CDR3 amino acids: CASSPNRGRYGYTF. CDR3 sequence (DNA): TGCGCCAGCAGTCCGAACAGGGGACGATATGGCTACACCTTC.

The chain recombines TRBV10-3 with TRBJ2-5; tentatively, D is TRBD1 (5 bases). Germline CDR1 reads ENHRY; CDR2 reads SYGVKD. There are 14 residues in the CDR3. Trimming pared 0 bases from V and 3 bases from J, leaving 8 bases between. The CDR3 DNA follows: TGTGCCATCAGTGAGTCGAGACAGAAAGAGACCCAGTACTTC. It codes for CAISESRQKETQYF.

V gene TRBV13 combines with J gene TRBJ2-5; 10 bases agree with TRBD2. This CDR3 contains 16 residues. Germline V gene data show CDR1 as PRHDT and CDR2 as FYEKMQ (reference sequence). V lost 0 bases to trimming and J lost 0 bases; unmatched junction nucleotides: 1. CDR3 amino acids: CASSLGLAGNQETQYF. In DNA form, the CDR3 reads TGTGCCAGCAGCTTAGGACTAGCGGGAAACCAAGAGACCCAGTACTTC.

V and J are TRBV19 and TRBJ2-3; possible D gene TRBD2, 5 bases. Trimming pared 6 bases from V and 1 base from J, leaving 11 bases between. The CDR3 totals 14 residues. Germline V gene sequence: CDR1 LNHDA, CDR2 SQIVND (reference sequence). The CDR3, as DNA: TGTGCCAGTAGAACCAGCGGAGGCACAGATACGCAGTATTTT. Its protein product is CASRTSGGTDTQYF.